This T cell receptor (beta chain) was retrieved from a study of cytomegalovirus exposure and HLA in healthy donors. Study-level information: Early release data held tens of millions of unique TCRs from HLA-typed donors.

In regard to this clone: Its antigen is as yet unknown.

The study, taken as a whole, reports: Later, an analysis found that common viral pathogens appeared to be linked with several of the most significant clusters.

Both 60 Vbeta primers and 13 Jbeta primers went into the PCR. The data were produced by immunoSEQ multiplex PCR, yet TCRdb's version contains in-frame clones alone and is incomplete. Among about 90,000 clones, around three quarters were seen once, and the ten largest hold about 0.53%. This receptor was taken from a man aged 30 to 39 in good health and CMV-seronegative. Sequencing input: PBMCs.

The CDR3 sequence is CASSPAGTGGRNLTGELFF. The CDR3 DNA sequence: TGTGCCAGCAGCCCCGCCGGGACAGGGGGAAGAAATTTGACCGGGGAGCTGTTTTTT. V usage is TRBV11-3 and J usage is TRBJ2-2, with 11 bases lining up with TRBD1. Germline V gene data show CDR1 as SGHNT and CDR2 as YENEEA. V trimming: 5 bases; J trimming: 5 bases; junction bases outside the gene matches: 16. This CDR3 has 19 amino acids.